This T cell receptor (beta chain) was documented in a study of cytomegalovirus exposure and HLA in healthy donors. The PCR used 60 Vbeta and 13 Jbeta primers. Clones were read by immunoSEQ multiplex PCR, and TCRdb kept only the in-frame ones, dropping some. The table records about 120,000 clones, roughly 14% of them present only once. V was pared by 10 bases and J by 8 bases, with 15 bases between. Germline V gives CDR1 MNHNS, CDR2 SASEGT. The length of the CDR3 is 12 residues. The specimen sequenced was PBMCs. This clonotype was sampled from a woman aged 18 to 35 in good health and CMV-seronegative. This sequence joins TRBV6-1 and TRBJ2-1; possible D gene TRBD2, 5 bases. The CDR3 loop reads CAIRPVAYEQFF. The CDR3 DNA is TGTGCCATCCGACCGGTAGCGTATGAGCAGTTCTTC.